A single T cell receptor beta chain is shown here with its context. The antigen is not known. TCRdb keeps only in-frame clones here, not all; method: immunoSEQ multiplex PCR. The sample yields 55,000 to 70,000 clones, approximately 87% seen once. The data stem from a study of OX40 agonist ivuxolimab in advanced cancers. Study-level results: More expanded clones were found, on average, in CD8+ than in CD4+ T cells. Normalized T-cell clonal expansion was also low in a subset of nonresponders.

This CDR3 is 14 amino acids long. Trimming left V 2 bases short and J 0 bases short, with 8 bases between. Germline-derived CDR1 and CDR2 are SGHRS and YFSETQ. The V gene is TRBV5-1, the J gene TRBJ1-1; no clear D gene. This TCR was recovered from an adult with an advanced solid tumor such as melanoma, head and neck, liver or kidney cancer. The sample here was CD4+ or CD8+ T cells sorted from blood, taken in a trial of the OX40 agonist ivuxolimab. CDR3 residues: CASSFYAMNTEAFF. The CDR3 bases are TGCGCCAGCAGCTTTTACGCCATGAACACTGAAGCTTTCTTT. Drawing the rest from reference TRBV5-1 and TRBJ1-1, the complete variable domain is KAGVTQTPRYLIKTRGQQVTLSCSPISGHRSVSWYQQTPGQGLQFLFEYFSETQRNKGNFPGRFSGRQFSNSRSEMNVSTLELGDSALYLCASSFYAMNTEAFFGQGTRLTVV.